The next 9 T cell receptor beta chains were all read from a single sample in a study of radiation and T cells in renal cell carcinoma. Only in-frame clones appear in the TCRdb table, and some are missing; sequencing was by immunoSEQ multiplex PCR. Of tens of thousands of clones in the sample, approximately 80% are singletons; the top ten hold 25% to 35%. Indicated time point: baseline pretreatment blood. Described treatment: 15 Gy SBRT to primary tumor, nephrectomy 4 weeks later. Here the sequenced sample was blood, taken from a patient whose treatment included radiotherapy and nephrectomy. These receptors all stem from a woman aged 65 to 85 with renal cell carcinoma.

The CDR3 loop is CASSPPGLAVAEQFF. The CDR3 bases are TGTGCCAGCAGCCCACCGGGACTAGCGGTGGCCGAGCAGTTCTTC. The gene calls are TRBV5-4 and TRBJ2-1, with TRBD2 identical over 11 bases. CDR1 and CDR2 from the germline V gene are SGHNT and YYREEE (reference sequence). The CDR3 is made up of 15 amino acids. Germline trimming cut 4 bases from V and 10 bases from J; bases unmatched to any gene: 10.

The V gene is TRBV7-8, the J gene TRBJ2-3; D may be TRBD1 or TRBD2 (7 bases each). The CDR3 length is 14 residues. The germline V and J ends were trimmed by 4 bases and 4 bases, with 12 bases remaining between them. Germline assignment: CDR1 SGHVS and CDR2 FQNEAQ. This CDR3 reads CASSWQGGPDTQYF. CDR3 coding DNA: TGTGCCAGCAGCTGGCAGGGGGGGCCAGATACGCAGTATTTT.

Written as DNA, the CDR3 is TGTGCCAGCAGTTACTCAACAGGGGGCTTTGGAAACACCATATATTTT. Protein product: CASSYSTGGFGNTIYF. This chain connects TRBV6-5 to TRBJ1-3; 9 bases are shared with TRBD1. The CDR3 has 16 residues. Germline trimming cut 0 bases from V and 3 bases from J; bases unmatched to any gene: 3. The germline V gene has CDR1 MNHEY and CDR2 SVGAGI.

This chain uses TRBV2 with TRBJ2-7, with D perhaps matching TRBD1 (7 bases). V lost 4 bases, J lost 7 bases, and 11 bases lay in between. In germline, CDR1 is SNHLY, CDR2 FYNNEI. The CDR3 runs 12 residues. CDR3 residues: CASSVTGREQYF. CDR3 sequence (DNA): TGTGCCAGCAGTGTGACAGGGAGGGAGCAGTACTTC.

The gene calls are TRBV4-1 and TRBJ1-1; possible D gene TRBD1, 5 bases. From germline, CDR1 is MGHRA and CDR2 YSYEKL. The germline V and J ends were trimmed by 3 bases and 4 bases, with 15 bases remaining between them. This CDR3 region has 15 residues. The CDR3 region is CASSQSSSGGTEAFF. Written as DNA, the CDR3 is TGCGCCAGCAGCCAGAGTAGCTCGGGGGGCACTGAAGCTTTCTTT.

The rearrangement uses TRBV2 and TRBJ1-5, with TRBD1 identical over 7 bases. Trimming cost V 7 bases and J 8 bases; bases outside gene matches: 8. This CDR3 region has 13 residues. Germline-derived CDR1 and CDR2 are SNHLY and FYNNEI. CDR3 sequence (DNA): TGTGCCAGCAATGGACAGGTGAACGAGCCCCAGCATTTT. Translating it yields CASNGQVNEPQHF.

The chain uses TRBV27 and TRBJ2-3, with D perhaps TRBD1 (5 bases). Germline assignment: CDR1 MNHEY and CDR2 SMNVEV (reference sequence). This CDR3 has 13 residues. Trimming left V 6 bases short and J 8 bases short, with 15 bases between. The CDR3 here is CASSTGTRGTQYF. CDR3 bases: TGTGCCAGCAGCACAGGTACAAGAGGTACGCAGTATTTT.

The V call is TRBV6-4, the J call TRBJ2-3, with 11 bases fitting TRBD1. This CDR3 has 16 amino acids. From germline, CDR1 is MRHNA and CDR2 SNTAGT. Germline trimming cut 2 bases from V and 3 bases from J; bases unmatched to any gene: 4. CDR3 sequence reads: CASSDGQGAKTDTQYF. DNA of the CDR3: TGTGCCAGCAGTGACGGACAGGGGGCAAAGACAGATACGCAGTATTTT.

This clone came up a few times. This chain joins TRBV9 and TRBJ2-3; TRBD2 matches 11 bases. The length of the CDR3 is 15 residues. The trim removed 1 base at V and 4 bases at J, leaving 2 bases unmatched. Germline-derived CDR1 and CDR2 are SGDLS and YYNGEE. CDR3 DNA sequence: TGTGCCAGCAGCGTAACTAGCGGGAGCGCAGATACGCAGTATTTT. Translated: CASSVTSGSADTQYF. Variable domain in full (rest from reference TRBV9 and TRBJ2-3): DSGVTQTPKHLITATGQRVTLRCSPRSGDLSVYWYQQSLDQGLQFLIQYYNGEERAKGNILERFSAQQFPDLHSELNLSSLELGDSALYFCASSVTSGSADTQYFGPGTRLTVL.